The 23 T cell receptor beta chains below all came from one sample that was sequenced in a study of early T cells in non-severe SARS-CoV-2 infection. In TCRdb, the 5' RACE reads were re-called with MiXCR into one record per CDR3 protein. The sample shows tens of thousands of distinct CDR3 sequences, 10% to 15% of them seen only once. Sample: whole blood, taken at baseline. The receptors here all came from an adult who was a healthcare worker with PCR-confirmed SARS-CoV-2 infection or an uninfected control (not recorded which). The donor label of this sample is uncertain.

This clonotype was observed at least ten times. The chain combines TRBV7-9 with TRBJ2-1; 7 bases map to TRBD1. The CDR3 runs 16 residues. V shed 5 bases, J shed 8 bases, and the junction held 15 bases outside the gene matches. Germline lookup yields CDR1 SEHNR and CDR2 FQNEAQ (reference sequence). The DNA of the CDR3 is TGTGCCAGCAGCGCTCTTTCCGGGACAGTGTTCTATGAGCAGTTCTTC. Amino acids: CASSALSGTVFYEQFF.

This clonotype occurred many times. The chain recombines TRBV7-9 with TRBJ1-3; no reliable D call. The germline gives CDR1 SEHNR, CDR2 FQNEAQ (reference sequence). With 1 base removed from V and 4 bases from J, the gap between germline ends came to 5 bases. This CDR3 contains 13 residues. CDR3 sequence: CASSLDSGNTIYF. Here the CDR3 DNA reads TGTGCCAGCAGCTTAGACAGCGGAAACACCATATATTTT.

This clonotype was seen a few times. The V gene is TRBV4-3, the J gene TRBJ1-1; D not resolved. From germline, CDR1 is LGHNA and CDR2 YSLEER. This CDR3 spans 17 amino acids. Trimming left V 0 bases short and J 1 base short, with 15 bases between. The CDR3 DNA follows: TGCGCCAGCAGCCAAGATTCCGACTTTCCGGGGAACACTGAAGCTTTCTTT. Its protein product is CASSQDSDFPGNTEAFF.

The rearrangement joins TRBV14 to TRBJ2-1; D is unclear. V shed 5 bases and J shed 2 bases, with 7 bases lying between them. Germline values: CDR1 SGHDN, CDR2 FVKESK. This CDR3 is 13 amino acids long. The CDR3 loop is CASSTLPYNEQFF. In DNA form, the CDR3 reads TGTGCCAGCAGCACCCTACCCTACAATGAGCAGTTCTTC. Complete variable domain (other parts from reference TRBV14 and TRBJ2-1): EAGVTQFPSHSVIEKGQTVTLRCDPISGHDNLYWYRRVMGKEIKFLLHFVKESKQDESGMPNNRFLAERTGGTYSTLKVQPAELEDSGVYFCASSTLPYNEQFFGPGTRLTVL.

There are many counts of this clonotype. J is TRBJ1-5 and V is TRBV24-1; no clear D. V was pared by 6 bases and J by 4 bases, with 9 bases between. Germline V gene data show CDR1 as KGHDR and CDR2 as SFDVKD. The CDR3 consists of 13 residues. The CDR3 loop is CATSPAANQPQHF. For the CDR3, the DNA is TGTGCCACCAGTCCGGCAGCTAATCAGCCCCAGCATTTT.

The chain has TRBV12-3 or TRBV12-4 and TRBJ1-2; D not certain. CDR3 length equals 14 residues. Trimming removed 6 bases at V and 1 base at J, with 12 bases between. CDR3 region: CASSLGRNNYGYTF. The CDR3 coding sequence is TGTGCCAGCAGCCTCGGACGGAATAACTATGGCTACACCTTC.

J is TRBJ1-1 and V is TRBV4-2; 7 bases match TRBD1. The germline CDR1 and CDR2 sequences are LGHNA and YNFKEQ. The V gene end was trimmed by 4 bases and the J gene end by 4 bases; junction bases not matched to a gene: 6. The CDR3 totals 14 residues. Written as DNA, the CDR3 is TGTGCCAGCAGCCGAAGACAGGGAAGCACTGAAGCTTTCTTT. Encoded protein: CASSRRQGSTEAFF.

This clonotype was detected ten times or more. This sequence joins TRBV4-3 and TRBJ2-3, with 7 bases matching TRBD1. The CDR3 runs 15 residues. The junction had 6 bases not matched to a gene; V was cut back by 4 bases and J by 2 bases. Looked up from germline, CDR1 is LGHNA and CDR2 is YSLEER. CDR3 nucleotide sequence: TGCGCCAGCAGCCTCACAGGGGAACTCACAGATACGCAGTATTTT. As protein: CASSLTGELTDTQYF.

Comment on this clonotype: A clone one base away is much larger, so this may be a read error. The V call is TRBV6-6, the J call TRBJ1-6, with D possibly TRBD1 on 5 matching bases. Germline CDR1 and CDR2: MNHNY and SVGAGI (reference sequence). This CDR3 spans 14 amino acids. CDR3 in amino acids: CATRAGSPSSPPHF. The CDR3 nucleotides are TGTGCCACCCGAGCAGGGAGCCCTAGTTCACCCCCCCACTTT.

This clonotype was detected many times. The rearrangement links TRBV7-3 to TRBJ2-5; possibly TRBD1 or TRBD2 for D (5 bases each). This CDR3 spans 15 amino acids. The germline gives CDR1 SGHTA, CDR2 FQGTGA. Trimming removed 3 bases at V and 1 base at J, with 12 bases between. The CDR3 nucleotides read TGTGCCAGCAGCTTGGGACCCCCGCCCCAAGAGACCCAGTACTTC. Its protein is CASSLGPPPQETQYF.

This clonotype appeared a few times. The chain recombines TRBV13 with TRBJ2-3; D is tentatively TRBD1 or TRBD2 (5 bases each). Germline loops: CDR1 PRHDT, CDR2 FYEKMQ (reference sequence). The V gene lost 2 bases and the J gene lost 4 bases, with 25 bases spanning the gap. This CDR3 contains 19 residues. The CDR3 nucleotides are TGTGCCAGCAGCTTATTAACTAGTTTGATCCCTGGGGCGGCAGATACGCAGTATTTT. Its protein product is CASSLLTSLIPGAADTQYF.

This clonotype was counted at least ten times. V gene TRBV6-1 combines with J gene TRBJ2-3; perhaps TRBD2 as D (5 bases). CDR1 is MNHNS and CDR2 is SASEGT in the germline V gene. This CDR3 is 15 amino acids long. V lost 2 bases and J 4 bases, leaving 13 bases between the germline ends. The CDR3 region is CASSEYGTRSDTQYF. CDR3 bases: TGTGCCAGCAGTGAATACGGTACTAGATCAGATACGCAGTATTTT.

This clonotype has just a few counts. The V call is TRBV14, the J call TRBJ2-3; D is ambiguous. Germline V gene data show CDR1 as SGHDN and CDR2 as FVKESK. The length of the CDR3 is 13 residues. Trimming stripped 0 bases from V and 0 bases from J, with 1 base between. The CDR3 DNA follows: TGTGCCAGCAGCCAAGAGAGCACAGATACGCAGTATTTT. Translated, it gives CASSQESTDTQYF.

This clonotype appeared a few times. This chain links TRBV21-1 with TRBJ2-7; TRBD1 reflects the table's D call only, with no check against the DNA. TRBV21-1 is reported as a pseudogene. The CDR3 length is 17 residues. The chain's CDR3 is CASSQNPSIGGAYEQYF. The CDR3 DNA reads TGTGCCAGCAGCCAAAACCCCTCTATCGGAGGCGCCTACGAGCAGTACTTC.

This clonotype was picked up many times. In nucleotides, the CDR3 is TGTGCCAGCAGCCGCTCGTTCTACGAGCAGTACTTC. Protein product: CASSRSFYEQYF. The V call is TRBV14, the J call TRBJ2-7; D gene unclear. Deletions cut 4 bases from V and 3 bases from J, with 7 bases between. The CDR3 is 12 residues long. Germline values: CDR1 SGHDN, CDR2 FVKESK. The whole variable domain, filled in from reference TRBV14 and TRBJ2-7, reads EAGVTQFPSHSVIEKGQTVTLRCDPISGHDNLYWYRRVMGKEIKFLLHFVKESKQDESGMPNNRFLAERTGGTYSTLKVQPAELEDSGVYFCASSRSFYEQYFGPGTRLTVT.

This clonotype appeared a few times. CDR3 loop: CSVEESENTEAFF. CDR3 DNA sequence: TGCAGCGTTGAAGAATCCGAGAACACTGAAGCTTTCTTT. The chain links TRBV29-1 to TRBJ1-1; D is undetermined. The length of the CDR3 is 13 residues. Germline-derived CDR1 and CDR2 are SQVTM and ANQGSEA. V dropped 0 bases and J dropped 1 base, with 6 bases sitting between them.

This clonotype was counted at least ten times. This sequence joins TRBV4-3 and TRBJ1-2, with a tentative D call TRBD1 (5 bases). The CDR3 is made up of 15 amino acids. The V end lost 2 bases, the J end lost 0 bases, and 10 bases lay between the germline ends. Germline assignment: CDR1 LGHNA and CDR2 YSLEER. The CDR3 nucleotides are TGCGCCAGCAGCCAACGACAGAACGCTAACTATGGCTACACCTTC. It translates to CASSQRQNANYGYTF.

The chain links TRBV7-9 to TRBJ2-1; TRBD2 is a possible D gene (5 bases). Trimming shortened V by 5 bases and J by 0 bases, and 14 bases separated the two germline ends. The CDR3 length is 16 residues. Germline CDR1 and CDR2: SEHNR and FQNEAQ (reference sequence). The CDR3 bases are TGTGCCAGCAGCCGCTCCGGGGTAAGCTCCTACAATGAGCAGTTCTTC. This codes for CASSRSGVSSYNEQFF.

V is TRBV6-5 and J is TRBJ2-2; 8 bases align to TRBD2. The CDR3 spans 17 residues. Unmatched junction bases numbered 11, after V lost 2 bases and J lost 6 bases. Germline V gene lookup returns CDR1 MNHEY and CDR2 SVGAGI. The CDR3 coding sequence is TGTGCCAGCAGTTACGTCTGGGGGACTAGTCCAGCCGGGGAGCTGTTTTTT. Residues: CASSYVWGTSPAGELFF.

The chain combines TRBV20-1 with TRBJ1-6; 8 bases map to TRBD1. The germline CDR1 and CDR2 sequences are DFQATT and SNEGSKA (reference sequence). The CDR3 has 18 amino acids. V lost 2 bases and J lost 0; bases outside the gene matches: 9. CDR3 DNA: TGCAGTGCTAGAACGACAGGGGCCGGGAGCTCCTATAATTCACCCCTCCACTTT. This gives the protein CSARTTGAGSSYNSPLHF.

The J gene is TRBJ1-6, the V gene TRBV2; possible D gene TRBD1, 6 bases. Germline V CDR1 and CDR2: SNHLY, FYNNEI. Deletions cut 6 bases from V and 5 bases from J, with 14 bases between. The CDR3 is made up of 15 amino acids. CDR3 region: CASRSRDTNNSPLHF. In DNA, the CDR3 is TGTGCCAGCAGATCCCGGGACACCAATAATTCACCCCTCCACTTT. The full variable domain, completed using reference TRBV2 and TRBJ1-6, is EPEVTQTPSHQVTQMGQEVILRCVPISNHLYFYWYRQILGQKVEFLVSFYNNEISEKSEIFDDQFSVERPDGSNFTLKIRSTKLEDSAMYFCASRSRDTNNSPLHFGNGTRLTVT.

This clonotype was counted ten times or more. The chain couples TRBV7-2 to TRBJ1-2; 9 nucleotides line up with TRBD1. CDR1 and CDR2 (germline): SGHTA, FQGNSA. This CDR3 has 15 amino acids. Losses at the gene ends were 0 bases for V and 7 bases for J; bases not matched to a gene: 6. CDR3 amino acids: CASSLAGQGPSGYTF. DNA of the CDR3: TGTGCCAGCAGCTTAGCCGGACAGGGGCCATCTGGCTACACCTTC.

In its sample, this clonotype was seen a few times. V gene TRBV6-1 combines with J gene TRBJ1-2; D unresolved. This CDR3 is built from 13 residues. Germline V lookup: CDR1 MNHNS, CDR2 SASEGT. V was clipped by 0 bases and J by 2 bases, with 4 bases between them. CDR3 protein: CASSEAKNYGYTF. CDR3 nucleotides: TGTGCCAGCAGTGAAGCGAAGAACTATGGCTACACCTTC.